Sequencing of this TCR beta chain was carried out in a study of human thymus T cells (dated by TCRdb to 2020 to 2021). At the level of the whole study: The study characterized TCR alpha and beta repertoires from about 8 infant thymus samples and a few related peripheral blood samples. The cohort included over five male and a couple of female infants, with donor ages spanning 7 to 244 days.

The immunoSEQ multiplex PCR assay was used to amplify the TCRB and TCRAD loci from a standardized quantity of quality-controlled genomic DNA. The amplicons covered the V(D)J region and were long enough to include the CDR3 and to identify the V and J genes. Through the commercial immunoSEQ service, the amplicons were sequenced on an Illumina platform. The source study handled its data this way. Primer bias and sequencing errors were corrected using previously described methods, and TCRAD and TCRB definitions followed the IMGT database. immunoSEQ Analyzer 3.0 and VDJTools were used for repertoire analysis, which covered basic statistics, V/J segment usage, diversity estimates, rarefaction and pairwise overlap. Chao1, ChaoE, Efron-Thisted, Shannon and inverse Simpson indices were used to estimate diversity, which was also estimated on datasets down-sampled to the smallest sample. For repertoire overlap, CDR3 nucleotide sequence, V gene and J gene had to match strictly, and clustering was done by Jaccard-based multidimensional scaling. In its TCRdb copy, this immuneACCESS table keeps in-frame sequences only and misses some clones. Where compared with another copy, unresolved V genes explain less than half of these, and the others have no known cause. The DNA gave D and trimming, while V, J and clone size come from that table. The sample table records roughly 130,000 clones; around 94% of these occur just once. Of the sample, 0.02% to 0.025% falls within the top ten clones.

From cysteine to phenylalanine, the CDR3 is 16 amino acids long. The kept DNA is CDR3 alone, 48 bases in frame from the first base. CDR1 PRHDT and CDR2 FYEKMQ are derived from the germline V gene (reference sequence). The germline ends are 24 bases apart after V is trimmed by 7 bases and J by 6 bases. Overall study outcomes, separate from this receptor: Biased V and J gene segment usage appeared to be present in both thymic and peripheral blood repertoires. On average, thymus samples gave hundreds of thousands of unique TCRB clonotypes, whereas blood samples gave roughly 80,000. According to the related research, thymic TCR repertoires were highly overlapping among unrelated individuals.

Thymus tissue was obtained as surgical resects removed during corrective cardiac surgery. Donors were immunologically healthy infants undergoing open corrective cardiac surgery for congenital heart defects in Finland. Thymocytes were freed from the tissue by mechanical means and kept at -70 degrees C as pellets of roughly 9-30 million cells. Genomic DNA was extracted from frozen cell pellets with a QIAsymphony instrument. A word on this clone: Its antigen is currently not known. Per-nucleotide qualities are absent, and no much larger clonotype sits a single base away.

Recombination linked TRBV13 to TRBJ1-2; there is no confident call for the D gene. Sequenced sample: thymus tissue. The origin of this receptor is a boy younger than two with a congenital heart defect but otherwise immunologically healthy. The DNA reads TGTGCCAGCACCTGGACCCCATTGGCGGGGTGGGATGGCTACACCTTC. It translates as CASTWTPLAGWDGYTF.